Given below is one T cell receptor (beta chain) in context. Per the authors' pipeline: Amplification of reference gene primers provided the estimated nucleated cell counts. The repertoire was sequenced with immunoSEQ multiplex PCR; TCRdb's copy has only in-frame clones and lacks some. V and J calls and clone size are those listed in that table; D and trimming were worked out from the DNA. Among around 200,000 clones listed, 70% to 90% were seen once. The data derive from a study of blood T cell repertoires in COVID-19. In the study overall: Whether acute or convalescent, the COVID-19 samples came from the United States, Italy and Spain. Sources were T cells, B-cell-depleted T cells, or PBMCs; the material itself was cDNA or gDNA.

Study members were between about 18 and 100 years old and lived in 25 or so US regions. The germline gives CDR1 SGHTA, CDR2 FQGNSA. Losses at the gene ends were 3 bases for V and 2 bases for J; bases not matched to a gene: 4. The CDR3 totals 15 residues. The genes are TRBV7-2 and TRBJ1-3; 7 bases line up with TRBD1. The sample comprised PBMCs or T cells enriched from blood (not recorded which). The clonotype comes from a woman aged 40 to 55 with acute COVID-19. CDR3 bases: TGTGCCAGCAGCTTCCCAGGGGGTACTGGAAACACCATATATTTT. Translating it yields CASSFPGGTGNTIYF.